The source of this T cell receptor beta chain is a study of blood T cell repertoires in COVID-19 (TCRdb year 2020). Concerning the study at large: Samples from collaborators originated in the United States, Italy and Spain and spanned both the acute and convalescent phases of COVID-19. The material from the prospective study consisted of cDNA or gDNA derived from T cells, B-cell-depleted T cells, or PBMCs. Subjects who had been exposed to COVID-19, were actively infected with it, or had recovered from it provided the deeply sampled blood TCRbeta repertoires that made up the dataset. The repertoires were released in a freely available public database intended as a resource for research on the immune response to SARS-CoV-2. Samples were obtained from the ongoing ImmuneRACE study (first 160 participants) and from 1,254 subjects provided by 6 global collaborators. Nearly every sample came with metadata listing a de-identified subject ID, COVID-19 status, age in years and sex. Where available, HLA class I and class II types were obtained from metadata supplied by the sample provider rather than from assay-based typing. General findings and caveats noted by the study authors: The amount of clinical and demographic metadata varied by source and participant and was provided uncurated.

Points on this clone: Its antigen has not been determined. No base-level quality is on record; no much larger clone is a single base apart.

TCRbeta CDR3 regions were amplified from genomic DNA using the immunoSEQ Assay, a bias-controlled multiplex PCR. The study's processing was this. Within the assay, amplification of reference gene primers was used to estimate how many nucleated cells each sample contained. To quantify the absolute abundance of each unique TCRbeta CDR3 rearrangement, sequence reads were collapsed and filtered. For each sample, productive Simpson clonality was calculated as the square root of Simpson's diversity index across productive rearrangements. TCRdb stores this immuneACCESS table with in-frame sequences only. Part of the clones is absent; in the studies checked, under half of the shortfall reflects unresolved V genes, and no reason is known for the rest. The D gene and trimming were derived from the DNA, and the V and J assignments and clone size from that table. The table for this sample lists approximately 100,000 clones; more than 70% of them were counted only once. 15% to 20% of the sample is in the top ten clones.

For CDR1 and CDR2, the germline V gene (reference sequence) lists LGHDT and YNNKEL. From its cysteine to its phenylalanine, the CDR3 spans 16 amino acids. The read is trimmed to its CDR3 DNA, 48 bases read in frame from base 1. Trimming costs V 2 bases and J 2 bases, and their ends lie 13 bases apart. Each collaborating institution followed its own protocols to collect whole blood in K2EDTA tubes. For TCRbeta analysis, collaborators shipped samples as frozen whole blood, isolated PBMCs, or DNA extracted from either of those sample types. The sequence is built from TRBV3-1 (or the pseudogene TRBV3-2) and TRBJ1-3; TRBD1 is perhaps the D gene, given 5 matching bases. Material: peripheral blood. This TCR was recovered from a woman older than 75 in a cohort sampled during active COVID-19. The CDR3 here reads CASSQTGTVPGNTIYF. The nucleotides read TGTGCCAGCAGCCAAACGGGGACTGTCCCTGGAAACACCATATATTTT.